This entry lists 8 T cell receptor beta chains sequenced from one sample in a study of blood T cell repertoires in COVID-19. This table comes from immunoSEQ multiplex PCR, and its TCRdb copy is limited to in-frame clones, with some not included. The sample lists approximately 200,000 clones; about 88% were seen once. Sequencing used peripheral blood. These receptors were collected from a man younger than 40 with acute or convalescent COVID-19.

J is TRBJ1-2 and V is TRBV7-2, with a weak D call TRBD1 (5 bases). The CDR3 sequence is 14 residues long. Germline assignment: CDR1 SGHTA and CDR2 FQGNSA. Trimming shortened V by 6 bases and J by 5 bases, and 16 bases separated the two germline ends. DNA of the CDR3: TGTGCCAGCAGTTTAACCACGACAGCATATGGCTACACCTTC. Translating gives CASSLTTTAYGYTF.

CDR3 sequence: CARLRSNQPQHF. DNA for the CDR3: TGTGCCAGACTGAGGAGCAATCAGCCCCAGCATTTT. This sequence joins TRBV12-3 or TRBV12-4 and TRBJ1-5, with D hard to call. The CDR3 spans 12 residues. The ends were cut back, 9 bases at V and 1 base at J, with 7 bases in the middle.

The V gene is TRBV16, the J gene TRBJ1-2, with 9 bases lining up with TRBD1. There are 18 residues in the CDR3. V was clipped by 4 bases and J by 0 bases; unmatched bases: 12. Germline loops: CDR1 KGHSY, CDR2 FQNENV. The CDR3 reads CASSPRPGQGTSNYGYTF. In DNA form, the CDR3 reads TGTGCCAGCAGCCCGAGGCCGGGACAGGGTACTTCTAACTATGGCTACACCTTC.

The CDR3 loop reads CAWSPPSVYNSPLHF. DNA for the CDR3: TGTGCCTGGAGTCCCCCCTCAGTCTATAATTCACCCCTCCACTTT. The chain couples TRBV30 to TRBJ1-6; D gene unclear. With 2 bases removed from V and 3 bases from J, the gap between germline ends came to 11 bases. The CDR3 contains 15 residues. The germline V gene encodes CDR1 GTSNPN and CDR2 SVGIG (reference sequence).

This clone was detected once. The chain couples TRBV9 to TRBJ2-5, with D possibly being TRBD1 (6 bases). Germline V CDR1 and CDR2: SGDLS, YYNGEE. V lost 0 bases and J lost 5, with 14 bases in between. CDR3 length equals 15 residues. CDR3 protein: CASSVGQAQRETQYF. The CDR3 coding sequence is TGTGCCAGCAGCGTAGGACAGGCCCAGAGGGAGACCCAGTACTTC.

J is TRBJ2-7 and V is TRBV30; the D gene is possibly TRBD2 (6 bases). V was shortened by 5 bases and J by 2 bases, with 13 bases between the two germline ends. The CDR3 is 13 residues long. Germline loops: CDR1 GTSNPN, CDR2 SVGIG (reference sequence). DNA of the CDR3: TGTGCCTGGGATCCTGGGAGGACCTACGAGCAGTACTTC. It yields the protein CAWDPGRTYEQYF.

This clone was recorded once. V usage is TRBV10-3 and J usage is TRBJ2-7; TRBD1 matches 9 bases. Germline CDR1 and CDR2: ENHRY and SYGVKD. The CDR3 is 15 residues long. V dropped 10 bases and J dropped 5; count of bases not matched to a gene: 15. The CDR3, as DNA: TGTGCCACCGCACGACTGGACAGGGGAGGCAACGAGCAGTACTTC. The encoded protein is CATARLDRGGNEQYF.

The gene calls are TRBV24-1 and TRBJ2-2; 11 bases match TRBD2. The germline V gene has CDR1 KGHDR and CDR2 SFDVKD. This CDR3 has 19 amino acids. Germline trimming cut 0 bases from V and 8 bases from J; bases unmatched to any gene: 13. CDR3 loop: CATSDLSFTSGRRGGELFF. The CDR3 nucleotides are TGTGCCACCAGTGATTTGTCGTTTACTAGCGGGAGACGAGGGGGGGAGCTGTTTTTT.